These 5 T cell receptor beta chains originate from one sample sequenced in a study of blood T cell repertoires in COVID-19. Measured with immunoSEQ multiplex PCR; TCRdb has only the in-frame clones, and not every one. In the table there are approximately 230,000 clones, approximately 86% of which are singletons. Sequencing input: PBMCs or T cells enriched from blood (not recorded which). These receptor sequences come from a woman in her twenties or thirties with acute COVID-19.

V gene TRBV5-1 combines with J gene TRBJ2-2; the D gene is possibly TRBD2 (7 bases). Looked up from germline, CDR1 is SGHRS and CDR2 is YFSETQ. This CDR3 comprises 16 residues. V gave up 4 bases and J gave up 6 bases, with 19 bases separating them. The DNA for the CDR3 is TGCGCCAGCAGCCCCGAGGGGGGGTCGGTACCCGGGGAGCTGTTTTTT. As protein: CASSPEGGSVPGELFF.

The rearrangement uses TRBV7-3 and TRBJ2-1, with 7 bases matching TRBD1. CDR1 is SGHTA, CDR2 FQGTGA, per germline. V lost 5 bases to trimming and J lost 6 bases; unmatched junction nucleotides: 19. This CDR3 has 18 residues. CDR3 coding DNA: TGTGCCAGCAGCCCGACACCGTGGGGACAGAAAACCCGCAATGAGCAGTTCTTC. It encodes CASSPTPWGQKTRNEQFF.

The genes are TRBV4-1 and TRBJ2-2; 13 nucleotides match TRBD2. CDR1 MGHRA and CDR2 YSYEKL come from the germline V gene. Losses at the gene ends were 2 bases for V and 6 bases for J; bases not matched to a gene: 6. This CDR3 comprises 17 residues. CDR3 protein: CASSQLGLAGWAGELFF. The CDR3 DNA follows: TGCGCCAGCAGCCAATTGGGACTAGCGGGATGGGCCGGGGAGCTGTTTTTT.

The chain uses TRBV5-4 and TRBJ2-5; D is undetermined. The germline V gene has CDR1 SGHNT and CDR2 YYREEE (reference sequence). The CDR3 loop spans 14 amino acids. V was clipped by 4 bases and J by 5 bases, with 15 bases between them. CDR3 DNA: TGTGCCAGCAGCAAGTCGGGTTCCTGGGAGACCCAGTACTTC. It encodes CASSKSGSWETQYF.

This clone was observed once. CDR3 sequence (DNA): TGTGCCAGCAGTTACTCGGGGCCGCCCCATGGCTACACCTTC. Its translation is CASSYSGPPHGYTF. The rearrangement joins TRBV6-5 to TRBJ1-2, with D perhaps TRBD1 (5 bases). V lost 0 bases and J 6 bases, leaving 11 bases between the germline ends. Germline CDR1 is MNHEY and CDR2 is SVGAGI. The CDR3 covers 14 residues.